This TCR beta chain was found in a study of cytomegalovirus exposure and HLA in healthy donors. As regards this clone: Antigen: not known.

A multiplex PCR was run with 60 Vbeta primers and 13 Jbeta primers. Original methodology: In a later analysis, the count reached 80 million or so unique TCR beta chains, with 8.5 million to 14 million shared. Assay used: immunoSEQ multiplex PCR; TCRdb lists only in-frame clones, some missing. From that table come the V and J calls and clone size; the DNA was used to work out D and trimming. The sample consists of some 110,000 clones, approximately 80% of them appearing once. Study-wide findings and caveats: Analysis performed later found about 17,000 TCR beta sequences associated with HLA alleles at 0.05 false discovery rate. Later on, analysis showed that most CMV-associated TCR beta chains appeared to be HLA-restricted.

CDR3 size: 15 residues. Germline V gene data show CDR1 as SGHAT and CDR2 as FQNNGV. The V end was cut by 5 bases, the J end by 3 bases, with 16 bases between. Sequencing was done on a sample of PBMCs. The sequence was collected from a man in his thirties or forties in good health and CMV-seropositive. The J gene is TRBJ2-5, the V gene TRBV11-2, with D possibly being TRBD2 (6 bases). CDR3 nucleotide sequence: TGTGCCAGCAGCCGTAGGGCAGCGGGCGAAGAGACCCAGTACTTC. Translated: CASSRRAAGEETQYF.